The 27 T cell receptor beta chains below were found in one sample sequenced in a study of T-cell memory formation after mild COVID-19 (dated by TCRdb to the early 2020s). The library was produced with 5' RACE. The reads were generated on an Illumina NovaSeq 6000. The public reads were quality trimmed at Q25 with fastp and then assembled into clones with MiXCR by TCRdb, keeping productive beta chains. Each entry merges the rows of one CDR3 protein and shows their most common DNA and genes. Across this sample there are approximately 440,000 distinct CDR3 sequences, with around 19% seen only once. Roughly 8.4% of the sample goes to the ten largest clones. Input material: PBMCs or a T cell subset sorted from them (not recorded which). Receptors were obtained from an adult woman who had mild COVID-19 (a few samples of this study predate the infection). The sample titles of this study are shuffled in the database, so cell type and time point are left out; the donor was told from shared clones.

This clonotype has only a few counts. The rearrangement links TRBV7-9 to TRBJ2-7, with TRBD1 as a possible D gene (5 bases). Germline lookup yields CDR1 SEHNR and CDR2 FQNEAQ (reference sequence). Trimming left V 0 bases short and J 5 bases short, with 11 bases between. This CDR3 has 14 residues. The CDR3 sequence: CASSLAPAGNEQYF. In nucleotides, the CDR3 is TGTGCCAGCAGCTTAGCGCCGGCAGGGAACGAGCAGTACTTC. Using reference TRBV7-9 and TRBJ2-7 for the parts outside the CDR3, the full variable domain is DTGVSQNPRHKITKRGQNVTFRCDPISEHNRLYWYRQTLGQGPEFLTYFQNEAQLEKSRLLSDRFSAERPKGSFSTLEIQRTEQGDSAMYLCASSLAPAGNEQYFGPGTRLTVT.

For the CDR3, the DNA is TGTGCCACCAGGGGGATTTCTGGGGCCAACGTCCTGACTTTC. It yields the protein CATRGISGANVLTF. This chain joins TRBV24-1 and TRBJ2-6; D not certain. Germline CDR1 reads KGHDR; CDR2 reads SFDVKD. The CDR3 is 14 residues long. V lost 7 bases and J lost 1, with 7 bases in between.

A few counts support this clonotype. The rearrangement uses TRBV7-3 and TRBJ2-2; TRBD2 aligns across 9 bases. Germline CDR1 and CDR2: SGHTA and FQGTGA. Trimming took 5 bases from V and 6 from J; bases not matched to a gene: 7. The CDR3 sequence is 15 residues long. This CDR3 is CASSQVAGVAGELFF. The CDR3 nucleotides are TGTGCCAGCAGCCAAGTAGCGGGAGTTGCCGGGGAGCTGTTTTTT.

This rearrangement joins TRBV7-2 to TRBJ2-5, with 11 bases lining up with TRBD2. The CDR3 is 16 amino acids. Germline V gene data show CDR1 as SGHTA and CDR2 as FQGNSA. The V and J ends lost 1 base and 2 bases, in that order; junction bases with no gene match: 3. The DNA for the CDR3 is TGTGCCAGCAGCTTAGGACTAGCGGGGTTTCAAGAGACCCAGTACTTC. This sequence encodes CASSLGLAGFQETQYF.

V usage is TRBV5-1 and J usage is TRBJ1-1; D unclear. Germline CDR1 reads SGHRS; CDR2 reads YFSETQ. V lost 3 bases and J 8 bases, leaving 11 bases between the germline ends. This CDR3 has 12 amino acids. The CDR3: CASSSAGIEAFF. The CDR3 DNA follows: TGCGCCAGCAGCTCTGCCGGGATCGAAGCTTTCTTT.

The table lists this clonotype with a few counts. The chain couples TRBV3-1 to TRBJ2-4, with a possible D match to TRBD1 (6 bases). Deletions cut 2 bases from V and 9 bases from J, with 8 bases between. There are 12 residues in the CDR3. Germline V gene sequence: CDR1 LGHDT, CDR2 YNNKEL (reference sequence). The CDR3 here is CASSQTGSIQYF. CDR3 bases: TGTGCCAGCAGCCAAACAGGGAGCATTCAGTACTTC.

This clonotype was seen many times. The gene calls are TRBV7-2 and TRBJ1-1; no clear D. In germline, CDR1 is SGHTA, CDR2 FQGNSA. The CDR3 is made up of 13 amino acids. The V and J ends lost 3 bases and 1 base respectively, with 6 bases between them. DNA for the CDR3: TGTGCCAGCAGCTTTAAACGGAACACTGAAGCTTTCTTT. This translates into CASSFKRNTEAFF.

V usage is TRBV12-3 or TRBV12-4 and J usage is TRBJ1-1; D perhaps matches TRBD1 (6 bases). There are 15 residues in the CDR3. Trimming took off 7 bases at V and 0 bases at J, with 15 bases between the two ends. This CDR3 is CASTAPGDLNTEAFF. In DNA form, the CDR3 reads TGTGCCAGCACCGCGCCAGGGGACCTGAACACTGAAGCTTTCTTT.

The chain uses TRBV6-5 and TRBJ2-1; D possibly corresponds to TRBD2 (6 bases). The CDR3 consists of 16 residues. Germline V gives CDR1 MNHEY, CDR2 SVGAGI. V was shortened by 3 bases and J by 0 bases, with 12 bases between the two germline ends. In nucleotides, the CDR3 is TGTGCCAGCAGTTATTACCGGGGGAGCTCCTACAATGAGCAGTTCTTC. Translating it yields CASSYYRGSSYNEQFF.

The sample holds one count of this clonotype. This chain links TRBV5-1 with TRBJ1-1; perhaps TRBD1 as D (6 bases). Germline loops: CDR1 SGHRS, CDR2 YFSETQ. The germline V and J ends were trimmed by 2 bases and 2 bases, with 16 bases remaining between them. The CDR3 consists of 16 residues. The CDR3 here is CASSLQGGGVNTEAFF. In DNA form, the CDR3 reads TGCGCCAGCAGCTTACAGGGAGGTGGTGTCAACACTGAAGCTTTCTTT.

This clonotype was found many times. V is TRBV3-1 and J is TRBJ2-7, with D perhaps TRBD1 or TRBD2 (5 bases each). Germline CDR1 LGHDT, CDR2 YNNKEL (reference sequence). The CDR3 runs 14 residues. Trimming removed 4 bases at V and 2 bases at J, with 12 bases between. The CDR3 loop is CASSPRDGPYEQYF. CDR3 bases: TGTGCCAGCAGCCCACGGGACGGGCCCTACGAGCAGTACTTC.

This clonotype has just a few counts. The chain employs TRBV5-4 and TRBJ2-3; possible D gene TRBD2, 5 bases. The V gene's germline CDR1 is SGHNT and CDR2 YYREEE (reference sequence). Trimming stripped 4 bases from V and 0 bases from J, with 21 bases between. There are 18 residues in the CDR3. The CDR3 coding sequence is TGTGCCAGCAGCCGGGGTAACTACGGATCACCTAGCACAGATACGCAGTATTTT. Its translation is CASSRGNYGSPSTDTQYF.

V is TRBV7-8 and J is TRBJ2-3, with a possible D match to TRBD1 (5 bases). Germline V gene data show CDR1 as SGHVS and CDR2 as FQNEAQ. This CDR3 has 15 amino acids. The ends were cut back, 7 bases at V and 3 bases at J, with 17 bases in the middle. The CDR3, as DNA: TGTGCCAGCAACCTATGGGGCGCAGGTACAGATACGCAGTATTTT. Translating it yields CASNLWGAGTDTQYF.

The CDR3 loop reads CASSATTYTEAFF. In nucleotides, the CDR3 is TGTGCCAGCAGCGCTACGACCTACACTGAAGCTTTCTTT. This chain links TRBV9 with TRBJ1-1; no clear D gene. V dropped 3 bases and J dropped 3 bases, with 9 bases sitting between them. The CDR3 totals 13 residues. Germline V CDR1 and CDR2: SGDLS, YYNGEE.

This clonotype was recorded a few times. The rearrangement uses TRBV20-1 and TRBJ1-1; 7 bases agree with TRBD1. Germline CDR1 and CDR2: DFQATT and SNEGSKA (reference sequence). The CDR3 spans 14 residues. Losses at the gene ends were 4 bases for V and 1 base for J; bases not matched to a gene: 6. The CDR3 DNA follows: TGCAGTGCTACGAGACAGGGAAGGAACACTGAAGCTTTCTTT. Translating it yields CSATRQGRNTEAFF.

This sequence joins TRBV20-1 and TRBJ2-1, with D perhaps TRBD1 (5 bases). The germline CDR1 and CDR2 sequences are DFQATT and SNEGSKA (reference sequence). The CDR3 runs to 16 residues. V lost 6 bases to trimming and J lost 5 bases, with 23 bases between them. CDR3 nucleotides: TGCAGTGCGCCACCAGGAAGGGCAGGGCTTAACAATGAGCAGTTCTTC. Its translation is CSAPPGRAGLNNEQFF.

The V and J genes are TRBV5-1 and TRBJ1-2; 7 positions agree with TRBD1. The germline gives CDR1 SGHRS, CDR2 YFSETQ. The CDR3 spans 13 residues. The V and J ends lost 2 bases and 5 bases, in that order; junction bases with no gene match: 3. The CDR3 loop reads CASSLDREYGYTF. CDR3 coding DNA: TGCGCCAGCAGCTTAGACAGGGAATATGGCTACACCTTC.

V gene TRBV6-2 or TRBV6-3 combines with J gene TRBJ2-5; D ambiguous. The CDR3 runs to 14 residues. V was clipped by 2 bases and J by 5 bases, with 12 bases between them. Germline CDR1 is MNHEY and CDR2 is SVGEGT. CDR3 loop: CASSYGNAPETQYF. CDR3 bases: TGTGCCAGCAGTTACGGTAATGCCCCGGAGACCCAGTACTTC.

This clonotype was seen a few times. The V call is TRBV24-1, the J call TRBJ2-2; no reliable D call. The CDR3 extends over 15 amino acids. V was cut by 4 bases and J by 6 bases, with 14 bases left in between. CDR1 is KGHDR and CDR2 is SFDVKD in the germline V gene. CDR3 sequence (DNA): TGTGCCACCAGTGACCCCACCACTTCGTCCGGGGAGCTGTTTTTT. The encoded protein is CATSDPTTSSGELFF.

This clonotype was counted at least ten times. The genes are TRBV5-1 and TRBJ2-1, with TRBD2 identical over 8 bases. Looked up from germline, CDR1 is SGHRS and CDR2 is YFSETQ. This CDR3 region has 16 residues. The J segment lost 8 bases and the V segment lost 0 bases, leaving 10 bases of the junction unmatched. The CDR3 DNA reads TGCGCCAGCAGCTTGGCAGTTAGCGGGGACTTCTATGAGCAGTTCTTC. Residues: CASSLAVSGDFYEQFF.

There are many counts of this clonotype. Relative to the germline gene, one junction end is altered; a read error may explain this. The rearrangement uses TRBV7-2 and TRBJ2-1; D is uncertain. Germline-derived CDR1 and CDR2 are SGHTA and FQGNSA. The CDR3 is 12 residues long. CDR3 amino acids: CASSLVLGEQFF. In nucleotides, the CDR3 is TGTGCCAGCAGTTTAGTACTCGGTGAGCAGTTCTTC.

This chain uses TRBV11-2 with TRBJ1-2, with a tentative D call TRBD1 (5 bases). Trimming took off 0 bases at V and 4 bases at J, with 15 bases between the two ends. Looked up from germline, CDR1 is SGHAT and CDR2 is FQNNGV. This CDR3 region has 16 residues. The CDR3 loop is CASSLEQASEAYGYTF. In DNA, the CDR3 is TGTGCCAGCAGCTTAGAACAGGCCTCGGAAGCCTATGGCTACACCTTC.

This clonotype was detected only a few times. CDR3 region: CASSIGVRQGYEQYF. DNA of the CDR3: TGTGCCAGTAGTATCGGGGTGAGACAGGGCTACGAGCAGTACTTC. The V call is TRBV19, the J call TRBJ2-7; 7 bases are shared with TRBD1. The CDR3 loop spans 15 amino acids. J gave up 3 bases and V 3 bases, and 8 bases lay outside the gene matches. Looked up from germline, CDR1 is LNHDA and CDR2 is SQIVND (reference sequence). The full variable domain, in which reference TRBV19 and TRBJ2-7 provide the parts outside the CDR3, is DGGITQSPKYLFRKEGQNVTLSCEQNLNHDAMYWYRQDPGQGLRLIYYSQIVNDFQKGDIAEGYSVSREKKESFPLTVTSAQKNPTAFYLCASSIGVRQGYEQYFGPGTRLTVT.

The V call is TRBV7-9, the J call TRBJ2-3; 8 positions match TRBD1. Germline CDR1 and CDR2: SEHNR and FQNEAQ (reference sequence). V lost 1 base, J lost 10 bases, and 4 bases stayed unmatched. The CDR3 is made up of 13 amino acids. In nucleotides, the CDR3 is TGTGCCAGCAGCTTAGAAATACAGGGGGCGCAGTATTTT. This sequence encodes CASSLEIQGAQYF.

The chain uses TRBV4-1 and TRBJ2-5; D is perhaps TRBD2 (6 bases). From germline, CDR1 is MGHRA and CDR2 YSYEKL. This CDR3 region has 16 residues. V shed 1 base and J shed 5 bases, with 17 bases lying between them. Here the CDR3 reads CASSQGIADKGETQYF. CDR3 nucleotide sequence: TGCGCCAGCAGCCAAGGGATAGCGGATAAGGGCGAGACCCAGTACTTC.

In this sample, this clonotype turned up a few times. The rearrangement links TRBV29-1 to TRBJ1-2; a weak D match, TRBD1 (6 bases). CDR3 length: 13 residues. Trimming took off 7 bases at V and 1 base at J, with 13 bases between the two ends. Germline CDR1 and CDR2: SQVTM and ANQGSEA. CDR3 protein: CSGRDNLNYGYTF. CDR3 in DNA: TGCAGCGGCCGGGACAACCTTAACTATGGCTACACCTTC.

This rearrangement joins TRBV2 to TRBJ1-2; D may be TRBD1 (6 bases). CDR1 and CDR2 from the germline V gene are SNHLY and FYNNEI. CDR3 length: 16 amino acids. The ends were cut back, 6 bases at V and 8 bases at J, with 25 bases in the middle. CDR3 in DNA: TGTGCCAGCAGGCCCACGGACAGACCCCAAACTATCGGCTACACCTTC. Translating it yields CASRPTDRPQTIGYTF.